The sample holds one count of the clone carrying this T cell receptor beta chain. Its matching antigen is unknown. Germline loops: CDR1 SGDLS, CDR2 YYNGEE. The CDR3 contains 15 residues. V lost 4 bases, J lost 4 bases, and 7 bases stayed unmatched. The data were taken from a study of T cell responses to AZD1222 COVID-19 vaccine. The study, taken as a whole, reports: Reportedly, nearly half of unique spike TCRs recognized epitopes outside B.1.351/B.1.1.7 mutations. Repertoire collection took place solely once the T cell response had peaked. Mostly white British, mostly female donors; authors suggested clonal diversity may be underestimated. At baseline, seropositivity was found in only 5 to 7 AZD1222 recipients.

Measured with immunoSEQ multiplex PCR; TCRdb has only the in-frame clones, and not every one. The data show 75,000 to 100,000 clones, with roughly nine tenths seen just once and roughly 1.7% held by the top ten. The TCR sequence derives from an adult in good health. The chain uses TRBV9 and TRBJ2-2, with 7 bases lining up with TRBD2. The starting material was peripheral blood, obtained on day 0 of AZD1222 vaccination. Here the CDR3 DNA reads TGTGCCAGCAGCAGGGGAGCGGGGAGCACCGGGGAGCTGTTTTTT. This gives the protein CASSRGAGSTGELFF.